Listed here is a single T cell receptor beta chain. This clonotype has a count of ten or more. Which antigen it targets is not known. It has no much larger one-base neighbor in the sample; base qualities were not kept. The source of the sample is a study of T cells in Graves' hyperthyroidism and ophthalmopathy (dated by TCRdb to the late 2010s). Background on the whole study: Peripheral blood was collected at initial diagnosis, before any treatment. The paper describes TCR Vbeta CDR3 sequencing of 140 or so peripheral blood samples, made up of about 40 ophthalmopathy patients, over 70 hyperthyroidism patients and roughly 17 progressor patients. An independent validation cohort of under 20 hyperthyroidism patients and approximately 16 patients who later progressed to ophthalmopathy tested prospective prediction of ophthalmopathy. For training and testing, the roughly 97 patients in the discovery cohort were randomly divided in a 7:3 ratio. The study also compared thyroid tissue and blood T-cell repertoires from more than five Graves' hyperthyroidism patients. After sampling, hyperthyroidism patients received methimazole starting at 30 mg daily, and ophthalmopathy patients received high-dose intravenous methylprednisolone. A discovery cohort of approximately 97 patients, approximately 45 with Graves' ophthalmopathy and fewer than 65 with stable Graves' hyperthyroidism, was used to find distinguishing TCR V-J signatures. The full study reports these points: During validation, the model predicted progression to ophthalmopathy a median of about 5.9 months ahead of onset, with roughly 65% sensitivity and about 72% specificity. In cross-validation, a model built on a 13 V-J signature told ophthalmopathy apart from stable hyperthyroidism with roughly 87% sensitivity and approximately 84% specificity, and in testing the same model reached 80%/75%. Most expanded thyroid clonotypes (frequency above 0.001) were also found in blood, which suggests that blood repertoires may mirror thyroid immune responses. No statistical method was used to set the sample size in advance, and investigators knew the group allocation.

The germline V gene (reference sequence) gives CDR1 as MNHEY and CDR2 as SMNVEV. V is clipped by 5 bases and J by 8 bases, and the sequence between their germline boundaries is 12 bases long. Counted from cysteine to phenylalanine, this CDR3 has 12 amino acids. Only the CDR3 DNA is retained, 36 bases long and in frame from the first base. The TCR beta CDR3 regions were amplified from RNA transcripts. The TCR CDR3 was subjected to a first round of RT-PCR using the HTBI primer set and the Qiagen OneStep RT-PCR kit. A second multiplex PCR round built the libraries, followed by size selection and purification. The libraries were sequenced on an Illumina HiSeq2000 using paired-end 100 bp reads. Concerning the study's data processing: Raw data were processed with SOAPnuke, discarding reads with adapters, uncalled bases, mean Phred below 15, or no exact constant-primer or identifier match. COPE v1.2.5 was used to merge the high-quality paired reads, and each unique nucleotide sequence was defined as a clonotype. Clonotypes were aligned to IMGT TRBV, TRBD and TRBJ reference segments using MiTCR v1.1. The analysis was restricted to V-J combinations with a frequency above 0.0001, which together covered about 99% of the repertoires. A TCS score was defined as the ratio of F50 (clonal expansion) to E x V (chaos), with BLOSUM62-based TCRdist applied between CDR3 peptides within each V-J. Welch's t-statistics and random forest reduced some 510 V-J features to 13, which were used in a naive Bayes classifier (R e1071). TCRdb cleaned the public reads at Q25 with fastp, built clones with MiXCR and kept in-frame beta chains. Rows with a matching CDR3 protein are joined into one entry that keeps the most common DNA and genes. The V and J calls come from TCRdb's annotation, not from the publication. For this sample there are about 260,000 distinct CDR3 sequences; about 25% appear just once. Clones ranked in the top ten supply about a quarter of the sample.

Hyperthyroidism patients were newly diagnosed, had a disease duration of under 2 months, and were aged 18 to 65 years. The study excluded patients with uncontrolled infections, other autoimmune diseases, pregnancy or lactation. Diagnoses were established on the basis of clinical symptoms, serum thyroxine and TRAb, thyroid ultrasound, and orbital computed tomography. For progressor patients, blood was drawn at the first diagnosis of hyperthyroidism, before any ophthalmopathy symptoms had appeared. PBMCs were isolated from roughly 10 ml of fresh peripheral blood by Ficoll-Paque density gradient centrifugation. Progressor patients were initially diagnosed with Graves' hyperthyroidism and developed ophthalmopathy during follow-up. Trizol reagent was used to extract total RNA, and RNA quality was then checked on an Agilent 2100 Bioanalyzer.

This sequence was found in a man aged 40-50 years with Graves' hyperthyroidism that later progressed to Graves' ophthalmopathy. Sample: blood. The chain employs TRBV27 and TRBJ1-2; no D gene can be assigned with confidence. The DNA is TGTGCCAGCAGTGGAGACTCGGGGGGCTACACCTTC. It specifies CASSGDSGGYTF.